This T cell receptor (beta chain) was profiled in a study of identical twins. Study results and caveats: It was out-of-frame TCR alpha sharing in monozygotic twins that models underestimated.

Germline V lookup: CDR1 MNHEY, CDR2 SVGAGI. This CDR3 spans 15 amino acids. V dropped 4 bases and J dropped 5; count of bases not matched to a gene: 8. In this sample, this clonotype turned up a few times. The target antigen is unknown. A universal primer site came from template switching; cDNA carried unique molecular identifiers. Via MiXCR, TCRdb re-called the 5' RACE reads, giving one row per CDR3 protein. The table lists over 200,000 distinct CDR3 sequences, 6.5% of them singletons. These data were also filed under a second study, of T cells expressing NK-cell markers.

Sequencing used CD8+ T cells sorted from blood. The clonotype comes from a woman between 18 and 29 years old in good health. J is TRBJ2-7 and V is TRBV6-5; 10 bases align to TRBD2. CDR3 bases: TGTGCCAGCAGTTTATCCGGGACTAGCGTAGACGAGCAGTACTTC. It is translated as CASSLSGTSVDEQYF.